The 9 T cell receptor beta chains below come from one sample, sequenced in a study of blood T cell repertoires in COVID-19. Clones were read by immunoSEQ multiplex PCR, and TCRdb kept only the in-frame ones, dropping some. The sample shows approximately 110,000 clones, over 80% of them seen only once. Sequencing input: peripheral blood. These receptors were collected from a woman in her 50s with acute or convalescent COVID-19.

The V call is TRBV10-1, the J call TRBJ2-3; D ambiguous. Trimming took off 0 bases at V and 0 bases at J, with 4 bases between the two ends. The CDR3 runs to 14 residues. Germline V CDR1 and CDR2: WNHNN, SYGVQD (reference sequence). In nucleotides, the CDR3 is TGCGCCAGCAGTGAGTCGTCTAGCACAGATACGCAGTATTTT. Translating gives CASSESSSTDTQYF.

The chain carries TRBV9 and TRBJ2-7; 8 bases are a match to TRBD1. The junction had 6 bases not matched to a gene; V was cut back by 4 bases and J by 6 bases. Per the germline V gene, CDR1 is SGDLS and CDR2 is YYNGEE. The CDR3 is made up of 13 amino acids. In DNA, the CDR3 is TGTGCCAGCAGCACAAGACAGGGGTCCGAGCAGTACTTC. Translating it yields CASSTRQGSEQYF. Supplemented by reference TRBV9 and TRBJ2-7, the full variable domain reads DSGVTQTPKHLITATGQRVTLRCSPRSGDLSVYWYQQSLDQGLQFLIQYYNGEERAKGNILERFSAQQFPDLHSELNLSSLELGDSALYFCASSTRQGSEQYFGPGTRLTVT.

Here the CDR3 DNA reads TGTGCCAGTAGTGAGGAAATCCTAGCGCCCCAGCATTTT. The encoded protein is CASSEEILAPQHF. This rearrangement joins TRBV19 to TRBJ1-5, with D hard to call. V was shortened by 5 bases and J by 9 bases, with 14 bases between the two germline ends. Germline-derived CDR1 and CDR2 are LNHDA and SQIVND (reference sequence). This CDR3 is built from 13 residues.

This chain uses TRBV9 with TRBJ2-5; TRBD1 is a possible D gene (6 bases). The germline V gene encodes CDR1 SGDLS and CDR2 YYNGEE. Trimming left V 0 bases short and J 3 bases short, with 9 bases between. The CDR3 is 14 residues long. CDR3 coding DNA: TGTGCCAGCAGCGTAGCCCCAGGGGAAGAGACCCAGTACTTC. Amino acid sequence: CASSVAPGEETQYF.

In this sample, this clone turned up once. The chain carries TRBV29-1 and TRBJ1-4; TRBD1 matches at 8 bases. There are 15 residues in the CDR3. CDR1 is SQVTM and CDR2 is ANQGSEA in the germline V gene. CDR3 coding DNA: TGCACCGCCGGGCAGGGGGCATTAGGGAATGAAAAACTGTTTTTT. It encodes CTAGQGALGNEKLFF. Together with reference TRBV29-1 and TRBJ1-4, the CDR3 gives the full variable domain: SAVISQKPSRDICQRGTSLTIQCQVDSQVTMMFWYRQQPGQSLTLIATANQGSEATYESGFVIDKFPISRPNLTFSTLTVSNMSPEDSSIYLCTAGQGALGNEKLFFGSGTQLSVL.

The chain recombines TRBV29-1 with TRBJ1-2; D uncertain. V lost 7 bases to trimming and J lost 7 bases, with 16 bases between them. The length of the CDR3 is 12 residues. The germline CDR1 and CDR2 sequences are SQVTM and ANQGSEA. The CDR3 DNA follows: TGCAGCGCAACCCTTCAGCGGGCTGGCTACACCTTC. Protein: CSATLQRAGYTF.

The chain uses TRBV7-2 and TRBJ2-2; tentatively, D is TRBD2 (5 bases). This CDR3 comprises 14 residues. CDR1 is SGHTA, CDR2 FQGNSA, per germline. V gave up 8 bases and J gave up 5 bases, with 15 bases separating them. CDR3 protein: CASGKGERTGELFF. The CDR3 DNA follows: TGTGCCAGCGGGAAGGGAGAAAGGACCGGGGAGCTGTTTTTT.

The genes are TRBV5-1 and TRBJ2-6; D is perhaps TRBD1 (6 bases). Looked up from germline, CDR1 is SGHRS and CDR2 is YFSETQ. This CDR3 contains 15 residues. Trimming pared 4 bases from V and 0 bases from J, leaving 8 bases between. CDR3 bases: TGCGCCAGCAGCCAGGGACACTCTGGGGCCAACGTCCTGACTTTC. Its protein product is CASSQGHSGANVLTF.

V is TRBV19 and J is TRBJ2-5, with TRBD2 as a possible D gene (5 bases). V lost 3 bases to trimming and J lost 2 bases, with 13 bases between them. Germline V CDR1 and CDR2: LNHDA, SQIVND (reference sequence). The CDR3 is made up of 15 amino acids. This CDR3 reads CASSIKSGIQETQYF. The CDR3 nucleotides are TGTGCCAGTAGTATTAAGTCCGGGATTCAAGAGACCCAGTACTTC.